Listed here are 29 T cell receptor beta chains from one sample, sequenced in a study of CD8 T cells in Susac syndrome (dated by TCRdb to about 2019). Library method: the immunoSEQ multiplex PCR assay. RNA was extracted with the RNeasy kit and about 0.5 to 1 ug was reverse transcribed using random hexamers. TCRdb's own reprocessing of the public reads used fastp at Q25 and MiXCR and kept productive beta chains. Rows with one shared CDR3 protein collapse into an entry with the most common genes and DNA. This sample lists about 22,000 distinct CDR3 sequences; 93% were detected once. The leading ten clones occupy approximately 0.3% of the sample. Sequenced material: CD8+ T cells from PBMCs. The receptor set was obtained from a human donor in good health.

The chain recombines TRBV27 with TRBJ1-6, with 10 positions matching TRBD1. This CDR3 has 14 residues. J was trimmed by 9 bases and V by 3 bases; bases with no gene match: 2. The V gene's germline CDR1 is MNHEY and CDR2 SMNVEV (reference sequence). DNA for the CDR3: TGTGCCAGCAGTTTGACAGGGGGCGTTTCACCCCTCCACTTT. Translation gives CASSLTGGVSPLHF.

This chain links TRBV29-1 with TRBJ2-4; 10 nucleotides agree with TRBD1. Germline lookup yields CDR1 SQVTM and CDR2 ANQGSEA. This CDR3 is built from 13 residues. V was pared by 6 bases and J by 5 bases, with 4 bases of the junction left unmatched. CDR3 amino acids: CSVVTGGENIQYF. The CDR3 nucleotides are TGCAGCGTGGTGACAGGGGGCGAAAACATTCAGTACTTC. Complete variable domain (other parts from reference TRBV29-1 and TRBJ2-4): SAVISQKPSRDICQRGTSLTIQCQVDSQVTMMFWYRQQPGQSLTLIATANQGSEATYESGFVIDKFPISRPNLTFSTLTVSNMSPEDSSIYLCSVVTGGENIQYFGAGTRLSVL.

The V and J genes are TRBV18 and TRBJ1-1; 10 bases line up with TRBD1. The CDR3 has 17 amino acids. After removal of 3 bases from V and 7 bases from J, the junction contained 14 bases not matched to a gene. Germline V gives CDR1 KGHSH, CDR2 LQKENI. The CDR3 sequence is CASSPPPGQGNNHEAFF. The CDR3 DNA reads TGTGCCAGCTCACCTCCCCCGGGACAGGGGAACAACCATGAAGCTTTCTTT.

The rearrangement links TRBV15 to TRBJ2-3; D is uncertain. The CDR3 is 13 residues long. CDR1 is LNHNV, CDR2 YYDKDF, per germline (reference sequence). With 0 bases removed from V and 7 bases from J, the gap between germline ends came to 8 bases. The CDR3 sequence: CATSRDRSNTQYF. The CDR3 nucleotides are TGTGCCACCAGCAGAGATCGAAGCAATACGCAGTATTTT.

The chain combines TRBV5-6 with TRBJ2-5, with TRBD2 identical over 7 bases. The CDR3 has 14 residues. From germline, CDR1 is SGHDT and CDR2 YYEEEE. V shed 0 bases, J shed 5 bases, and the junction held 4 bases outside the gene matches. CDR3 protein: CASSLVGGTETQYF. The CDR3, as DNA: TGTGCCAGCAGCTTGGTCGGGGGGACCGAGACCCAGTACTTC. The full variable domain, with the rest looked up from reference TRBV5-6 and TRBJ2-5, is DAGVTQSPTHLIKTRGQQVTLRCSPKSGHDTVSWYQQALGQGPQFIFQYYEEEERQRGNFPDRFSGHQFPNYSSELNVNALLLGDSALYLCASSLVGGTETQYFGPGTRLLVL.

This clonotype was detected only once. V is TRBV4-1 and J is TRBJ1-5; D call uncertain. Germline V gene lookup returns CDR1 MGHRA and CDR2 YSYEKL. Trimming took off 1 base at V and 0 bases at J, with 4 bases between the two ends. The CDR3 totals 14 residues. The CDR3, as DNA: TGCGCCAGCAGCCAAGGGAGTAGCAATCAGCCCCAGCATTTT. This encodes CASSQGSSNQPQHF.

This chain links TRBV29-1 with TRBJ2-3; 12 positions match TRBD1. The CDR3 consists of 15 residues. Germline V gene sequence: CDR1 SQVTM, CDR2 ANQGSEA. V trimming: 4 bases; J trimming: 4 bases; junction bases outside the gene matches: 6. The CDR3 region has the DNA TGCAGCGTTGTTGGGACAGGGGGCAACGCAGATACGCAGTATTTT. Translated: CSVVGTGGNADTQYF.

The chain links TRBV2 to TRBJ2-7, with D perhaps matching TRBD2 (6 bases). Germline loops: CDR1 SNHLY, CDR2 FYNNEI. V lost 6 bases to trimming and J lost 4 bases, with 13 bases between them. The CDR3 is 13 amino acids. CDR3 coding DNA: TGTGCCAGCAGCACGGGGGTTCCTTACGAGCAGTACTTC. It yields the protein CASSTGVPYEQYF.

V and J are TRBV12-3 or TRBV12-4 and TRBJ2-5, with D possibly matching TRBD1 (5 bases). The CDR3 has 14 residues. V dropped 3 bases and J dropped 5 bases, with 13 bases sitting between them. The CDR3 is CASSLRQGRETQYF. The CDR3 nucleotides are TGTGCCAGCAGTTTGAGGCAGGGCCGCGAGACCCAGTACTTC.

The genes are TRBV7-9 and TRBJ1-1; D is uncertain. The ends were cut back, 4 bases at V and 1 base at J, with 13 bases in the middle. Germline values: CDR1 SEHNR, CDR2 FQNEAQ (reference sequence). The CDR3 totals 15 residues. CDR3 region: CASSSIGRENTEAFF. Written as DNA, the CDR3 is TGTGCCAGCAGCTCTATAGGGCGGGAGAACACTGAAGCTTTCTTT.

CDR3 in amino acids: CASSVGGRTGELFF. The CDR3 DNA reads TGTGCCAGCAGCGTCGGGGGGCGGACCGGGGAGCTGTTTTTT. The chain links TRBV9 to TRBJ2-2; a weak D match, TRBD2 (7 bases). This CDR3 spans 14 amino acids. CDR1 SGDLS and CDR2 YYNGEE come from the germline V gene. Between the trimmed V and J ends, which lost 2 bases and 5 bases, there was a span of 10 bases.

The chain is built from TRBV5-1 and TRBJ2-3, with a weak D call TRBD2 (5 bases). Germline V gives CDR1 SGHRS, CDR2 YFSETQ. The CDR3 length is 16 residues. Trimming shortened V by 7 bases and J by 0 bases, and 18 bases separated the two germline ends. In DNA form, the CDR3 reads TGCGCCAGCGCCTCCGGGGATTCCAGTAGCACAGATACGCAGTATTTT. Protein product: CASASGDSSSTDTQYF.

The V call is TRBV12-3 or TRBV12-4, the J call TRBJ1-5, with a tentative D call TRBD1 (5 bases). V lost 4 bases and J lost 4, with 8 bases in between. The CDR3 has 13 amino acids. This CDR3 is CASSWGLNQPQHF. In DNA form, the CDR3 reads TGTGCCAGCAGTTGGGGGTTGAATCAGCCCCAGCATTTT.

The rearrangement joins TRBV10-1 to TRBJ1-5; no definite D call. Germline CDR1 and CDR2: WNHNN and SYGVQD (reference sequence). Trimming pared 5 bases from V and 5 bases from J, leaving 10 bases between. CDR3 size: 13 residues. The CDR3 DNA sequence: TGCGCCAGCAGTTCGAGAGGGCATCAGCCCCAGCATTTT. Its translation is CASSSRGHQPQHF.

The chain carries TRBV20-1 and TRBJ1-6, with 9 bases fitting TRBD1. The CDR3 totals 16 residues. J gave up 9 bases and V 0 bases, and 9 bases lay outside the gene matches. Germline CDR1 DFQATT, CDR2 SNEGSKA (reference sequence). For the CDR3, the DNA is TGCAGTGCTAGAGAGGGGAGGACAGGGGTAGGTTCACCCCTCCACTTT. Its translation is CSAREGRTGVGSPLHF.

This clonotype was picked up one time. At one end the junction does not follow the germline gene, possibly because of a read error. The chain is built from TRBV7-7 and TRBJ2-3; no clear D. Germline-derived CDR1 and CDR2 are SSHAT and FNYEAQ (reference sequence). The CDR3 has 13 residues. CDR3 nucleotide sequence: TGTGCTAGCAGCCTCAAGCTGACAGATACGCAGTATTTT. This codes for CASSLKLTDTQYF.

This chain uses TRBV15 with TRBJ2-6, with TRBD1 as a possible D gene (6 bases). Trimming removed 5 bases at V and 0 bases at J, with 8 bases between. The V gene's germline CDR1 is LNHNV and CDR2 YYDKDF (reference sequence). CDR3 length equals 15 residues. The chain's CDR3 is CATSQDSSGANVLTF. Written as DNA, the CDR3 is TGTGCCACCAGCCAGGACAGCTCTGGGGCCAACGTCCTGACTTTC.

The chain has TRBV5-6 and TRBJ2-3; D possibly corresponds to TRBD2 (5 bases). Germline V lookup: CDR1 SGHDT, CDR2 YYEEEE. The ends were cut back, 2 bases at V and 3 bases at J, with 10 bases in the middle. CDR3 size: 14 residues. The CDR3 reads CASSLGRPTDTQYF. CDR3 bases: TGTGCCAGCAGCTTAGGGAGACCTACAGATACGCAGTATTTT.

This chain joins TRBV13 and TRBJ2-7; TRBD1 matches at 8 bases. The germline V gene encodes CDR1 PRHDT and CDR2 FYEKMQ (reference sequence). The CDR3 spans 15 residues. Trimming took 1 base from V and 3 from J; bases not matched to a gene: 5. CDR3 DNA: TGTGCCAGCAGCTTAGAAGGAGGACAGGGCTACGAGCAGTACTTC. This sequence encodes CASSLEGGQGYEQYF.

The chain employs TRBV3-1 and TRBJ1-2; 8 positions match TRBD1. Looked up from germline, CDR1 is LGHDT and CDR2 is YNNKEL (reference sequence). V lost 4 bases to trimming and J lost 2 bases; unmatched junction nucleotides: 6. CDR3 length: 15 amino acids. The CDR3 region is CASSRSGGGNYGYTF. CDR3 DNA sequence: TGTGCCAGCAGCCGCTCAGGGGGCGGGAACTATGGCTACACCTTC. The entire variable domain, with the rest obtained from reference TRBV3-1 and TRBJ1-2, is as follows: DTAVSQTPKYLVTQMGNDKSIKCEQNLGHDTMYWYKQDSKKFLKIMFSYNNKELIINETVPNRFSPKSPDKAHLNLHINSLELGDSAVYFCASSRSGGGNYGYTFGSGTRLTVV.

In its sample, this clonotype was seen once. The rearrangement joins TRBV6-2 or TRBV6-3 to TRBJ2-2, with D uncertain. Looked up from germline, CDR1 is MNHEY and CDR2 is SVGEGT. V was trimmed by 0 bases and J by 4 bases, leaving 3 bases between them. This CDR3 is built from 13 residues. The CDR3 spells CASSYSPTGELFF. The CDR3 nucleotides read TGTGCCAGCAGTTACTCCCCCACCGGGGAGCTGTTTTTT.

The chain couples TRBV20-1 to TRBJ1-5; 9 positions match TRBD1. Germline values: CDR1 DFQATT, CDR2 SNEGSKA (reference sequence). This CDR3 region has 16 residues. V lost 2 bases and J lost 6; bases outside the gene matches: 11. CDR3 region: CSARPGQGRFTQPQHF. The CDR3, as DNA: TGCAGTGCTAGACCCGGACAGGGGAGGTTCACTCAGCCCCAGCATTTT.

This CDR3 reads CASSPRAIASTDTQYF. The CDR3 region has the DNA TGTGCCAGCAGCCCAAGGGCGATCGCTAGCACAGATACGCAGTATTTT. The chain joins TRBV7-9 to TRBJ2-3; D is uncertain. This CDR3 spans 16 amino acids. The V and J ends lost 5 bases and 0 bases respectively, with 15 bases between them. The germline V gene encodes CDR1 SEHNR and CDR2 FQNEAQ (reference sequence).

The CDR3 nucleotides are TGTGCCAGCAGCCTTTGGACAGGGACTGAAGCTTTCTTT. Protein sequence: CASSLWTGTEAFF. This chain joins TRBV3-1 and TRBJ1-1, with 8 bases identical to TRBD1. CDR3 size: 13 residues. V gave up 4 bases and J gave up 5 bases; unmatched junction bases: 3. Germline CDR1 and CDR2: LGHDT and YNNKEL (reference sequence).

The chain is built from TRBV4-1 and TRBJ2-5, with D hard to call. V gave up 1 base and J gave up 3 bases, with 12 bases separating them. CDR1 MGHRA and CDR2 YSYEKL come from the germline V gene. The CDR3 sequence is 15 residues long. The CDR3: CASSQVELAKETQYF. DNA for the CDR3: TGCGCCAGCAGCCAAGTGGAACTGGCGAAAGAGACCCAGTACTTC.

The rearrangement links TRBV24-1 to TRBJ2-3; possibly TRBD1 for D (5 bases). V was trimmed by 11 bases and J by 2 bases, leaving 16 bases between them. Germline lookup yields CDR1 KGHDR and CDR2 SFDVKD. There are 14 residues in the CDR3. The CDR3, as DNA: TGTGCCATCCAGGGTTCTGAAAACACAGATACGCAGTATTTT. Translated, it gives CAIQGSENTDTQYF.

V gene TRBV12-3 or TRBV12-4 combines with J gene TRBJ2-5; TRBD2 agrees at 13 bases. Unmatched junction bases numbered 3, after V lost 1 base and J lost 1 base. The CDR3 has 17 amino acids. The DNA of the CDR3 is TGTGCCAGCAGTTTAGGGCGGACTAGCGGGAGCCAAGAGACCCAGTACTTC. Amino acids: CASSLGRTSGSQETQYF.

Notes on this clonotype: The junction and the germline gene differ at one end; a read error may be behind it. The chain carries TRBV5-4 and TRBJ2-2, with TRBD2 matching over 7 bases. From germline, CDR1 is SGHNT and CDR2 YYREEE (reference sequence). There are 16 residues in the CDR3. DNA for the CDR3: TGTGCCGGCAGCCTGGGGAGGGTTACGAACACCAGGGAGCTGTTTTTT. This sequence encodes CAGSLGRVTNTRELFF.

The chain joins TRBV12-3 or TRBV12-4 to TRBJ1-3; D is uncertain. Trimming stripped 3 bases from V and 0 bases from J, with 6 bases between. This CDR3 contains 14 residues. The CDR3 DNA reads as TGTGCCAGCAGTTTGCTGGGCTCTGGAAACACCATATATTTT. Protein sequence: CASSLLGSGNTIYF.